These T cell receptor beta chains were read from a single sample in a study of tumor-infiltrating lymphocytes in primary liver carcinoma. TCRdb itself ran the multiplex PCR reads through MiXCR, one entry per CDR3 protein. The data show under 85,000 distinct CDR3 sequences, over 60% seen once. The sample consisted of liver tumor tissue from sampling region 1. The receptor set was obtained from a middle-aged man with primary liver carcinoma and hepatitis B virus infection. Each CDR3 is given with its conserved first and last residue. D genes are given only for firm matches. Clone size is stated in some rows and not others, as once, few, many or a class when expanded.

J | size | V | D | CDR3 | DNA
TRBJ1-2 | many | TRBV28 | . | CASSPSGALGLRDYTF | TGTGCCAGCAGTCCGTCAGGGGCATTAGGGTTAAGGGACTACACCTTC
TRBJ2-5 | . | TRBV29-1 | TRBD1 | CSGTGVTQYF | TGCAGCGGGACAGGGGTAACCCAATACTTC
TRBJ2-1 | . | TRBV29-1 | TRBD2 | CSVEDVRDYSEQFF | TGCAGCGTTGAGGACGTCAGGGACTATAGTGAGCAGTTCTTC
TRBJ2-1 | once | TRBV11-2 | TRBD2 | CASNSGLAGVRLENGF | TGTGCCAGCAACTCCGGACTGGCGGGAGTTCGCCTGGAAAATGGCTTC
TRBJ1-1 | . | TRBV29-1 | . | CSVGGTRDIMNTVAFF | TGCAGCGTTGGTGGGACCAGGGACATTATGAACACTGTAGCTTTCTTT
TRBJ2-1 | once | TRBV5-6 | . | CASTSRARVYNEQFF | TGTGCCAGTACCTCGAGGGCGAGGGTGTACAATGAGCAGTTCTTC
TRBJ2-3 | . | TRBV11-2 | TRBD1 | CASSLDLRTGASYMQYF | TGTGCCAGCAGCTTAGATCTTAGGACAGGGGCAAGCTATATGCAGTATTTT
TRBJ2-5 | . | TRBV10-1 | . | CASSEEAQETQYF | TGCGCCAGCAGTGAGGAAGCTCAAGAGACCCAGTACTTC
TRBJ2-1 | . | TRBV6-4 | TRBD2 | CVSSDGTSGSEQFF | TGTGTCAGCAGTGACGGGACTAGCGGGAGTGAGCAATTCTTC
TRBJ2-1 | . | TRBV4-1 | TRBD2 | CASSQGWISGRKVTYNEQFF | TGCGCCAGCAGCCAAGGATGGATTAGCGGGAGGAAGGTAACCTACAATGAGCAGTTCTTC
TRBJ2-1 | . | TRBV5-6 | TRBD1 | CASSLGDRAYSEQFF | TGTGCAAGCAGCTTGGGTGACAGGGCTTACAGTGAGCAGTTCTTC
TRBJ2-7 | . | TRBV11-1 | . | CANSFGGQFPYKQYF | TGTGCCAACAGCTTCGGCGGACAGTTCCCCTACAAGCAGTACTTC
TRBJ2-7 | once | TRBV6-1 | TRBD2 | CASSEREVSYERYF | TGTGCCAGCAGTGAGCGGGAGGTATCCTACGAGCGGTACTTC
TRBJ2-7 | . | TRBV4-1 | TRBD2 | CTSSLRGQIGTSGHYEHYF | TGCACCAGCAGCCTGCGTGGACAGATAGGGACTAGCGGCCACTACGAGCACTACTTC
TRBJ2-7 | few | TRBV11-2 | TRBD2 | CVSSATSGSIYEQYF | TGTGTCAGCAGTGCCACTAGCGGGAGTATCTACGAGCAGTACTTC
TRBJ2-7 | many | TRBV10-3 | . | CAISGTVRESIEQYF | TGTGCCATCAGTGGAACTGTCCGGGAGAGTATCGAGCAGTACTTC
TRBJ2-1 | . | TRBV29-1 | TRBD1 | CSIVEQGNEQFF | TGCAGCATTGTTGAACAGGGGAATGAGCAGTTCTTC
TRBJ1-6 | . | TRBV11-2 | . | CASSSLTERNSPLHF | TGTGCAAGCAGCTCCCTGACAGAGAGGAATTCACCCCTTCACTTT
TRBJ2-5 | . | TRBV5-4 | TRBD1 | CASSARDREEAQYF | TGTGCCAGCAGCGCCCGGGACAGGGAAGAGGCCCAGTACTTC
TRBJ2-7 | . | TRBV4-2 | . | CVGSQEQDGYEQYF | TGTGTCGGCAGCCAAGAGCAGGACGGCTACGAGCAGTACTTC
TRBJ2-3 | many | TRBV4-2 | . | CASAISTDTQYF | TGTGCCAGTGCGATTAGCACAGATACGCAGTATTTT
TRBJ2-7 | . | TRBV2 | . | CASSKLRSYEQYF | TGTGCCAGCAGTAAACTAAGATCCTACGAGCAGTACTTC
TRBJ1-1 | few | TRBV6-2/TRBV6-3 | TRBD1 | CASTSAGGTGAFF | TGTGCCAGCACCTCCGCAGGGGGCACCGGAGCTTTCTTT
TRBJ2-7 | many | TRBV6-1 | . | CASSESSGSSYEQYF | TGTGCCAGCAGTGAAAGTAGTGGTTCCTCCTACGAGCAGTACTTC
TRBJ2-2 | . | TRBV4-2 | . | CASSQDEDGQSAGELFF | TGTGCCAGCAGCCAAGACGAGGACGGTCAGTCAGCCGGGGAGCTGTTTTTT
TRBJ2-1 | . | TRBV12-3/TRBV12-4 | . | CASSPSHEQFF | TGTGCCAGCAGCCCCAGTCATGAGCAGTTCTTC
TRBJ1-4 | . | TRBV12-3/TRBV12-4 | . | CGSGLLGTDNEKLFF | TGTGGCAGCGGCCTACTCGGGACGGATAATGAAAAACTGTTTTTT
TRBJ2-3 | many | TRBV14 | TRBD2 | CASSLLAAGVGDTQYF | TGTGCCAGCAGCCTCCTGGCCGCGGGAGTTGGAGATACGCAGTATTTT
TRBJ2-1 | . | TRBV21-1 | . | CDSSKEGGGSNEQFF | TGTGACAGCAGCAAAGAGGGGGGAGGTAGCAATGAGCAGTTCTTC
TRBJ2-7 | . | TRBV28 | . | CASSFHAVPYEQYF | TGTGCCAGCAGTTTCCATGCAGTTCCGTATGAGCAGTACTTC
TRBJ1-6 | medium-sized | TRBV11-1 | TRBD1 | CASSLDRGNSPLHF | TGTGCCAGCAGCCTTGACAGGGGGAATTCACCCCTCCACTTT
TRBJ2-7 | . | TRBV11-2 | . | CASRPTGHGEQYF | TGTGCCAGCAGACCCACAGGTCACGGCGAGCAGTACTTC
TRBJ1-5 | medium-sized | TRBV6-1 | TRBD1 | CASSEAQGAQPQHF | TGTGCCAGCAGTGAAGCGCAGGGGGCTCAGCCCCAGCATTTT
TRBJ1-1 | few | TRBV19 | . | CASSIQAANTEAFF | TGTGCCAGTAGTATTCAGGCGGCGAACACTGAAGCTTTCTTT
TRBJ2-6 | many | TRBV12-3/TRBV12-4 | . | CASSLRHSGANVLTF | TGTGCCAGCAGTTTAAGGCACTCTGGGGCCAACGTCCTGACTTTC
TRBJ1-5 | . | TRBV5-1 | TRBD1 | CASIASGGGQPQHF | TGCGCCAGCATCGCCTCAGGGGGCGGTCAGCCCCAGCATTTT
TRBJ2-7 | . | TRBV6-1 | . | CASGPTGGSSYEQYF | TGTGCCAGTGGCCCGACTGGCGGAAGCTCCTACGAACAGTACTTC
TRBJ2-1 | . | TRBV10-1 | . | CANSGRSSYNEQFF | TGCGCCAACAGCGGCAGAAGTTCCTACAATGAGCAGTTCTTC
TRBJ2-3 | . | TRBV5-1 | . | CASTLGHNTDTQYF | TGCGCCAGCACCTTGGGACATAACACAGATACGCAGTATTTT
TRBJ2-7 | . | TRBV10-3 | . | CAISQEQGDYEQYF | TGTGCCATCAGCCAAGAACAGGGAGACTACGAGCAATACTTC
TRBJ2-5 | many | TRBV5-1 | . | CASSSDGTGAQYF | TGCGCCAGCAGCTCGGACGGAACGGGGGCCCAGTACTTC
TRBJ2-1 | . | TRBV18 | TRBD2 | CANSPTTSRVSYNEQFF | TGTGCCAACTCACCTACGACTAGCCGGGTTTCCTACAATGAGCAGTTCTTC
TRBJ2-7 | few | TRBV2 | . | CASSASYEQYF | TGTGCCAGCAGTGCTAGTTACGAGCAGTACTTC
TRBJ1-3 | few | TRBV11-3 | . | CAYSTGSGNTIYF | TGTGCCTACAGCACGGGGTCAGGAAACACCATATATTTT
TRBJ2-1 | many | TRBV4-1 | . | CASSQEGVYEQFF | TGCGCCAGCAGCCAAGAAGGTGTCTATGAGCAGTTCTTC
TRBJ2-1 | once | TRBV4-2 | TRBD2 | CTSSEGRGVYNEQFF | TGTACCAGCAGCGAAGGACGGGGGGTATACAATGAGCAGTTCTTC
TRBJ2-4 | . | TRBV4-1 | TRBD2 | CASSQIPGTSAVINIQYF | TGCGCCAGCAGCCAAATTCCCGGGACTAGCGCCGTCATAAACATTCAGTACTTC
TRBJ2-7 | . | TRBV30 | . | CAWGTGIEQYF | .
TRBJ2-1 | . | TRBV6-5 | . | CASSPGGPYKEQFF | TGTGCCAGCAGTCCCGGTGGGCCCTACAAAGAGCAGTTCTTC
TRBJ1-1 | . | TRBV19 | TRBD1 | CASSANHRGRGTESFF | TGTGCCAGTAGTGCAAATCACAGGGGGCGCGGCACTGAATCTTTCTTT
TRBJ2-1 | once | TRBV6-5 | . | CSSSYGSGSFNEQFF | TGTTCCAGCAGTTACGGGAGCGGTAGCTTCAATGAGCAGTTCTTC
TRBJ2-1 | few | TRBV11-1 | TRBD2 | CASSLGLAGEDDNEQLF | TGTGCCAGCAGCCTGGGACTAGCGGGTGAAGATGACAATGAGCAGTTATTC
TRBJ2-1 | few | TRBV11-2 | TRBD2 | CASSLLADPYNEQFF | TGTGCCAGCAGCCTCCTAGCGGATCCCTACAATGAGCAGTTCTTC
TRBJ1-4 | many | TRBV4-2 | . | CASSQVGPRNEKLFF | TGTGCCAGCAGCCAAGTGGGACCGCGGAATGAAAAACTGTTTTTT
TRBJ1-5 | . | TRBV4-1 | . | CASNRGGGYGQPQHF | TGCGCCAGCAACCGGGGAGGAGGGTACGGCCAGCCCCAGCATTTT